The clone carrying this TCR beta chain has a handful of counts. Its antigen is still unknown. The data were obtained in a study of T cells in localized non-small cell lung cancer. Study conclusions and caveats: A median about 54 of the top 100 tumor clones appeared in adjacent lung. Peak T cell clonality was found in uninvolved adjacent lung, exceeding tumor. Tumor samples were not multi-region, leaving intratumor heterogeneity unexcluded. Elevated circulating T cell density in blood was associated with longer overall survival.

Sequencing used immunoSEQ multiplex PCR; TCRdb keeps in-frame clones, though not all of them. The profile shows about 6,800 clones, approximately 45% of them singletons. The sample in question was lymph node tissue, obtained before any cancer treatment. The source of this sequence is a man between 40 and 69 years old with stage I lung adenocarcinoma.

The CDR3 coding sequence is TGTGCCAGCAGTGACGACAGGGGCTCGACTGAAGCTTTCTTT. Translating it yields CASSDDRGSTEAFF. The chain uses TRBV6-8 and TRBJ1-1; TRBD1 matches 8 bases. Germline loops: CDR1 MNHGY, CDR2 SAAAGT. V was pared by 5 bases and J by 5 bases, with 7 bases of the junction left unmatched. The CDR3 runs to 14 residues.